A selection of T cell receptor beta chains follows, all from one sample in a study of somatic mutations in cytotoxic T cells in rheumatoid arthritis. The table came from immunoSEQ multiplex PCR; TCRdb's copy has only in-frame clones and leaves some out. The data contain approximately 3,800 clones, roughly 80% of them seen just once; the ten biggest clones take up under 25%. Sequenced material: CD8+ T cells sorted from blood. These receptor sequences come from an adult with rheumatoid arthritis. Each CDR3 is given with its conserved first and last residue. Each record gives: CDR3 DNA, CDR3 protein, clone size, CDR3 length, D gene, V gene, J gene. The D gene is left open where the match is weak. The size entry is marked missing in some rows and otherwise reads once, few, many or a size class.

CDR3nt: TGTGCCAGCAGCGTCACTAGCGGGGGCACCGGGGAGCTGTTTTTT
CDR3aa: CASSVTSGGTGELFF
abundance: .
len: 15
d_gene: TRBD2
v_gene: TRBV7-2
j_gene: TRBJ2-2

CDR3nt: TGTGCCAGCAGTGAATTAGCACAGGGTAATTCACCCCTCCACTTT
CDR3aa: CASSELAQGNSPLHF
abundance: .
len: 15
d_gene: .
v_gene: TRBV6-1
j_gene: TRBJ1-6

CDR3nt: TGCGCCAGCAGCTTGGAAACAGCTAACTATGGCTACACCTTC
CDR3aa: CASSLETANYGYTF
abundance: .
len: 14
d_gene: .
v_gene: TRBV5-1
j_gene: TRBJ1-2

CDR3nt: TGTGCCAGCAGTTCCCCTAGCGCCCATGAGCAGTTCTTC
CDR3aa: CASSSPSAHEQFF
abundance: .
len: 13
d_gene: .
v_gene: TRBV27
j_gene: TRBJ2-1

CDR3nt: TGTGCCAGCAGTTACTCGGTTCGGGGGGGCCGAGATACGCAGTATTTT
CDR3aa: CASSYSVRGGRDTQYF
abundance: .
len: 16
d_gene: TRBD2
v_gene: TRBV6-6
j_gene: TRBJ2-3

CDR3nt: TGTGCCAGCAGCTTAGGGACTAGCGGTGTCAATGAGCAGTTCTTC
CDR3aa: CASSLGTSGVNEQFF
abundance: .
len: 15
d_gene: TRBD2
v_gene: TRBV28
j_gene: TRBJ2-1

CDR3nt: TGTGCCAGCAGCTTAGGGCCAGGGGAGGATTACGAGCAGTACTTC
CDR3aa: CASSLGPGEDYEQYF
abundance: .
len: 15
d_gene: .
v_gene: TRBV11-2
j_gene: TRBJ2-7

CDR3nt: TGTGCCAGCAGTTCCCGAGGGGGCTATGGCTACACCTTC
CDR3aa: CASSSRGGYGYTF
abundance: .
len: 13
d_gene: .
v_gene: TRBV5-6
j_gene: TRBJ1-2

CDR3nt: TGTGCCTGGAGTGGGGGCTTCTATGGCTACACCTTC
CDR3aa: CAWSGGFYGYTF
abundance: .
len: 12
d_gene: .
v_gene: TRBV30
j_gene: TRBJ1-2

CDR3nt: TGTGCCAGCAGCGCTCGGCGGTCAGGGGTCCCCTATCAAGAGACCCAGTACTTC
CDR3aa: CASSARRSGVPYQETQYF
abundance: once
len: 18
d_gene: .
v_gene: TRBV5-6
j_gene: TRBJ2-5

CDR3nt: TGTGCCAGCAGCCCCCTTTCCCACAATGAGCAGTTCTTC
CDR3aa: CASSPLSHNEQFF
abundance: few
len: 13
d_gene: .
v_gene: TRBV7-6
j_gene: TRBJ2-1

CDR3nt: TGTGCCAGCAGCGCCCCGCTTTACGAAGACCTTGAGCAGTTCTTC
CDR3aa: CASSAPLYEDLEQFF
abundance: few
len: 15
d_gene: .
v_gene: TRBV7-9
j_gene: TRBJ2-1

CDR3nt: TGTGCCAGCAGTGAAAAGGCCGTCGGGGACACTGAAGCTTTCTTT
CDR3aa: CASSEKAVGDTEAFF
abundance: few
len: 15
d_gene: .
v_gene: TRBV6-1
j_gene: TRBJ1-1